Listed below are T cell receptor beta chains from one sample, sequenced in a study of lymphopenia after photon versus proton radiotherapy. Sequencing was performed with immunoSEQ multiplex PCR; in TCRdb, only in-frame clones are kept and a portion is missing. The sample lists 30,000 to 45,000 clones, approximately 90% occurring once. Sequenced here: peripheral blood, sampled from a patient treated with photon-based radiotherapy. The receptors originated from a man aged 55 to 70 with cholangiocarcinoma. Both conserved end residues are part of each CDR3. A D gene is named only where the DNA matches it firmly. For some rows the clone size is stated as once, few or many, or as a class when expanded; others skip it.

cdr3_nt cdr3_aa v_call d_call clone_size j_call
TGTGCCAGTCACATCGGCAATCAGCCCCAGCATTTT CASHIGNQPQHF TRBV28 - - TRBJ1-5
TGTGCCAGCAGCTCAGTGGGGAATGGCTACACCTTC CASSSVGNGYTF TRBV7-9 - - TRBJ1-2
TGTGCCAGCACCCTACCAGGCAGGGGTTTTCCCTACGAGCAGTACTTC CASTLPGRGFPYEQYF TRBV28 - - TRBJ2-7
TGTGCCAGCACCTTGGCAGGAGACTACAATGAGCAGTTCTTC CASTLAGDYNEQFF TRBV28 - few TRBJ2-1
TGTGCCAGTAGTACCCAGTCGAACACTGAAGCTTTCTTT CASSTQSNTEAFF TRBV19 - - TRBJ1-1
TGCGCCAGCAGCATAGGACAGGGTCAGGAAAAACTGTTTTTT CASSIGQGQEKLFF TRBV5-1 TRBD1 - TRBJ1-4
TGTGCCAGCAGTCGACAGGGCTCCTACGAGCAGTACTTC CASSRQGSYEQYF TRBV6-5 TRBD1 - TRBJ2-7
TGTGCCAGCAGCCGGGGACCCTACGAGCAGTACTTC CASSRGPYEQYF TRBV2 - - TRBJ2-7
TGTGCCAGCAGCTTATTCGCGGCCTCGAACACCGGGGAGCTGTTTTTT CASSLFAASNTGELFF TRBV7-2 - - TRBJ2-2
TGTGCCAGCAGCGCCGATGTCGGGGAGGGCTACAATGAGCAGTTCTTC CASSADVGEGYNEQFF TRBV9 TRBD2 - TRBJ2-1
TGTGCCAGTACCGACGACAGGACCTGGGGATTAGGTAGCAATCAGCCCCAGCATTTT CASTDDRTWGLGSNQPQHF TRBV19 - - TRBJ1-5
TGTGCCAGCAGTTTACAACAGGGGGCCCATGGCTACACCTTC CASSLQQGAHGYTF TRBV28 TRBD1 few TRBJ1-2
TGCAGTGGTTTCACAGCTGGCTACACCTTC CSGFTAGYTF TRBV20-1 - - TRBJ1-2
TGTGCCAGCAGCTTAGGGCTAGCGGACTACGAGCAGTACTTC CASSLGLADYEQYF TRBV7-2 TRBD2 - TRBJ2-7
TGTGCCAGCAGTTTATCGAGAGGGCCGGACGAGCAGTACTTC CASSLSRGPDEQYF TRBV27 - - TRBJ2-7